This T cell receptor (beta chain) emerged from a study of cytotoxic CD8 clonotypes in ibrutinib-treated CLL. Whole-study findings and limits: The study found baseline clonality above age-matched healthy donors, tracking circulating CD8+ T-cell counts. Clonality increased at ibrutinib response, then returned toward baseline at progression.

Worth noting for this clone: Its antigen is still unknown.

TCR beta library input comprised roughly 2 micrograms of genomic DNA from cryopreserved PBMCs. Trimming took 6 bases from V and 7 from J; bases not matched to a gene: 6. Per the germline V gene, CDR1 is MNHNY and CDR2 is SVGAGI (reference sequence). The CDR3 has 14 residues. Depths of 1 in 200,000 to 1 in 1 million T cells were the sequencing target. This table comes from immunoSEQ multiplex PCR, and its TCRdb copy is limited to in-frame clones, with some not included. Here the sample spans about 160,000 clones, about 88% being singletons. Specimen: PBMCs, collected at disease progression, from a patient treated with ibrutinib. This sequence originates from a human donor with chronic lymphocytic leukemia. The chain joins TRBV6-6 to TRBJ1-5; TRBD1 matches 10 bases. The CDR3 DNA reads TGTGCCAGCAGAACCGGGACAGGGGTCCAGCCCCAGCATTTT. As protein: CASRTGTGVQPQHF.